The 30 T cell receptor beta chains below were found in one sample sequenced in a study of cytotoxic CD8 clonotypes in ibrutinib-treated CLL. This table comes from immunoSEQ multiplex PCR, and its TCRdb copy is limited to in-frame clones, with some not included. The repertoire consists of roughly 250,000 clones, with 60% to 75% occurring once and the leading ten covering 15%. Material: PBMCs, obtained after 24 months of ibrutinib treatment. These receptors came from a human donor with chronic lymphocytic leukemia.

This chain links TRBV15 with TRBJ2-3, with TRBD2 as a possible D gene (6 bases). CDR3 length equals 15 residues. The germline CDR1 and CDR2 sequences are LNHNV and YYDKDF (reference sequence). V was shortened by 1 base and J by 1 base, with 9 bases between the two germline ends. The CDR3 loop is CATSRGSSGTDTQYF. DNA of the CDR3: TGTGCCACCAGCAGAGGATCTAGCGGCACAGATACGCAGTATTTT.

V is TRBV28 and J is TRBJ2-7, with 7 bases that match TRBD1. The J segment lost 3 bases and the V segment lost 8 bases, leaving 10 bases of the junction unmatched. The length of the CDR3 is 14 residues. Germline CDR1 and CDR2: MDHEN and SYDVKM. CDR3 coding DNA: TGTGCCAGCGGATCCGGGACAGACTTCTACGAGCAGTACTTC. It yields the protein CASGSGTDFYEQYF.

V and J are TRBV6-4 and TRBJ2-3; 10 nucleotides agree with TRBD2. This CDR3 has 13 amino acids. Germline assignment: CDR1 MRHNA and CDR2 SNTAGT. The V gene end was trimmed by 4 bases and the J gene end by 5 bases; junction bases not matched to a gene: 0. Written as DNA, the CDR3 is TGTGCCAGCAGTGCTAGCGGGAGAGATACGCAGTATTTT. Translation gives CASSASGRDTQYF.

This clone was picked up one time. J is TRBJ2-2 and V is TRBV30, with TRBD2 as a possible D gene (6 bases). The length of the CDR3 is 15 residues. Trimming removed 4 bases from V and 3 bases from J, with 15 bases in between. Germline values: CDR1 GTSNPN, CDR2 SVGIG (reference sequence). The CDR3 is CAWISGSRYTGELFF. CDR3 bases: TGTGCCTGGATTTCCGGGAGTCGGTACACCGGGGAGCTGTTTTTT. The complete variable domain, with remaining parts taken from reference TRBV30 and TRBJ2-2, reads SQTIHQWPATLVQPVGSPLSLECTVEGTSNPNLYWYRQAAGRGLQLLFYSVGIGQISSEVPQNLSASRPQDRQFILSSKKLLLSDSGFYLCAWISGSRYTGELFFGEGSRLTVL.

The rearrangement uses TRBV5-4 and TRBJ1-1, with TRBD1 as a possible D gene (5 bases). The CDR3 length is 15 residues. Germline CDR1 reads SGHNT; CDR2 reads YYREEE (reference sequence). V was trimmed by 4 bases and J by 1 base, leaving 14 bases between them. The CDR3 nucleotides are TGTGCCAGCAGCCCCGAAGCAGGGAGGAACACTGAAGCTTTCTTT. Translated, it gives CASSPEAGRNTEAFF.

DNA of the CDR3: TGTGCCAGCAGTGAGAGCGGTTCCTACAATGAGCAGTTCTTC. Translation gives CASSESGSYNEQFF. This chain uses TRBV27 with TRBJ2-1; D perhaps matches TRBD2 (5 bases). The ends were cut back, 5 bases at V and 1 base at J, with 9 bases in the middle. CDR1 MNHEY and CDR2 SMNVEV come from the germline V gene (reference sequence). This CDR3 comprises 14 residues.

The chain combines TRBV9 with TRBJ2-5; 9 bases line up with TRBD1. The CDR3 spans 14 residues. Per the germline V gene, CDR1 is SGDLS and CDR2 is YYNGEE. Trimming removed 4 bases from V and 3 bases from J; junction bases left unmatched: 4. The CDR3 sequence: CASSPGTGKETQYF. The CDR3 DNA is TGTGCCAGCAGCCCAGGGACAGGGAAAGAGACCCAGTACTTC.

This clone was seen more than once but under ten times. The chain combines TRBV28 with TRBJ1-2, with a weak D call TRBD1 (5 bases). V lost 8 bases and J lost 8, with 15 bases in between. The germline V gene has CDR1 MDHEN and CDR2 SYDVKM. The CDR3 sequence is 12 residues long. CDR3 amino acids: CASASQGGGYTF. The CDR3 nucleotides read TGTGCCAGCGCAAGCCAGGGCGGAGGCTACACCTTC.

V gene TRBV30 combines with J gene TRBJ1-1; 12 bases are a match to TRBD1. After removal of 5 bases from V and 6 bases from J, the junction contained 13 bases not matched to a gene. The V gene's germline CDR1 is GTSNPN and CDR2 SVGIG (reference sequence). The CDR3 is made up of 16 amino acids. For the CDR3, the DNA is TGTGCCTGGGTAGCGCCGGGACAGGGGGCTGGGGCTGAAGCTTTCTTT. Protein sequence: CAWVAPGQGAGAEAFF.

The rearrangement links TRBV12-2 to TRBJ1-2; no check of the table's D call, TRBD1, against the DNA was made. TRBV12-2 is shown as a pseudogene. The CDR3 is 20 residues long. This chain's CDR3 is CASRLGSVCYPGVQGDGYTF. DNA for the CDR3: TGTGCAAGTCGCTTAGGGAGCGTCTGCTACCCCGGTGTACAGGGAGATGGCTACACCTTC.

The chain has TRBV6-6 and TRBJ2-5; tentative D call: TRBD2 (5 bases). CDR1 MNHNY and CDR2 SVGAGI come from the germline V gene (reference sequence). Trimming shortened V by 6 bases and J by 5 bases, and 22 bases separated the two germline ends. This CDR3 is 16 amino acids long. CDR3 coding DNA: TGTGCCAGCAGCGAGGTGCGGCCCGGGATGGGTGAGACCCAGTACTTC. This gives the protein CASSEVRPGMGETQYF.

This clone was seen more than once but under ten times. CDR3 DNA sequence: TGTGCCAGCAGCTTGAGTGATACGCAGTATTTT. Translating gives CASSLSDTQYF. V usage is TRBV7-3 and J usage is TRBJ2-3; D gene unclear. Trimming cost V 3 bases and J 6 bases, with 4 bases left between them. CDR1 and CDR2 from the germline V gene are SGHTA and FQGTGA. The CDR3 runs to 11 residues. The complete variable domain, with remaining parts taken from reference TRBV7-3 and TRBJ2-3, reads GAGVSQTPSNKVTEKGKYVELRCDPISGHTALYWYRQSLGQGPEFLIYFQGTGAADDSGLPNDRFFAVRPEGSVSTLKIQRTERGDSAVYLCASSLSDTQYFGPGTRLTVL.

The chain links TRBV5-4 to TRBJ2-7; D may be TRBD1 (5 bases). Deletions cut 2 bases from V and 5 bases from J, with 14 bases between. Germline V lookup: CDR1 SGHNT, CDR2 YYREEE (reference sequence). CDR3 length equals 14 residues. CDR3 sequence: CASSLDRFGDEQYF. Written as DNA, the CDR3 is TGTGCCAGCAGCTTAGACAGATTCGGCGACGAGCAGTACTTC.

The V and J genes are TRBV5-6 and TRBJ1-3; no clear D. V lost 0 bases and J lost 0, with 4 bases in between. The CDR3 loop spans 14 amino acids. Germline CDR1 is SGHDT and CDR2 is YYEEEE. CDR3: CASSLVRSGNTIYF. In DNA, the CDR3 is TGTGCCAGCAGCTTGGTACGCTCTGGAAACACCATATATTTT.

This rearrangement joins TRBV19 to TRBJ1-5; the D is unclear. The CDR3 loop spans 15 amino acids. The V and J ends lost 5 bases and 4 bases respectively, with 15 bases between them. Germline CDR1 is LNHDA and CDR2 is SQIVND (reference sequence). The CDR3 reads CASSPQGRRNQPQHF. In DNA form, the CDR3 reads TGTGCCAGTAGTCCCCAAGGCAGGCGTAATCAGCCCCAGCATTTT.

The chain has TRBV7-3 and TRBJ2-6; D not resolved. V was shortened by 1 base and J by 4 bases, with 8 bases between the two germline ends. Germline lookup yields CDR1 SGHTA and CDR2 FQGTGA. The CDR3 runs 15 residues. Here the CDR3 DNA reads TGTGCCAGCAGCTTAAATGGGGTGGGGGCCAACGTCCTGACTTTC. Translating gives CASSLNGVGANVLTF.

V gene TRBV6-5 combines with J gene TRBJ2-7; D possibly corresponds to TRBD1 (6 bases). CDR1 is MNHEY, CDR2 SVGAGI, per germline. This CDR3 spans 13 amino acids. The V end was cut by 6 bases, the J end by 1 base, with 10 bases between. The CDR3: CASSLGGSYEQYF. The DNA of the CDR3 is TGTGCCAGCAGCCTAGGGGGATCCTACGAGCAGTACTTC.

This chain joins TRBV19 and TRBJ1-2, with D tentatively TRBD1 (5 bases). The CDR3 runs to 11 residues. The V and J ends lost 8 bases and 8 bases respectively, with 12 bases between them. Germline CDR1 is LNHDA and CDR2 is SQIVND (reference sequence). This chain's CDR3 is CASSFGTGYTF. The DNA of the CDR3 is TGTGCCAGTTCATTTGGGACCGGCTACACCTTC.

In its sample, this clone was seen a few times. V is TRBV5-6 and J is TRBJ1-5; TRBD1 might be the D (5 bases). The CDR3 runs 14 residues. Germline V gene data show CDR1 as SGHDT and CDR2 as YYEEEE. V was trimmed by 4 bases and J by 2 bases, leaving 10 bases between them. The DNA for the CDR3 is TGTGCCAGCAGCCTTCAGGGTGGCAATCAGCCCCAGCATTTT. This translates into CASSLQGGNQPQHF. The whole variable domain, filled in from reference TRBV5-6 and TRBJ1-5, reads DAGVTQSPTHLIKTRGQQVTLRCSPKSGHDTVSWYQQALGQGPQFIFQYYEEEERQRGNFPDRFSGHQFPNYSSELNVNALLLGDSALYLCASSLQGGNQPQHFGDGTRLSIL.

The chain combines TRBV30 with TRBJ2-1; D is uncertain. Trimming took 2 bases from V and 8 from J, leaving 19 bases between them. The length of the CDR3 is 15 residues. Germline V CDR1 and CDR2: GTSNPN, SVGIG (reference sequence). The CDR3, as DNA: TGTGCCTGGAGTCTGGGGTCGGTAGCAACCGATGAGCAGTTCTTC. Protein sequence: CAWSLGSVATDEQFF. The full variable domain, with the rest looked up from reference TRBV30 and TRBJ2-1, is SQTIHQWPATLVQPVGSPLSLECTVEGTSNPNLYWYRQAAGRGLQLLFYSVGIGQISSEVPQNLSASRPQDRQFILSSKKLLLSDSGFYLCAWSLGSVATDEQFFGPGTRLTVL.

The J gene is TRBJ2-7, the V gene TRBV6-6, with D unresolved. The V and J ends lost 2 bases and 0 bases respectively, with 8 bases between them. Germline CDR1 and CDR2: MNHNY and SVGAGI (reference sequence). CDR3 length: 14 amino acids. The CDR3 bases are TGTGCCAGCAGTTACCAGTTCAGCTCCTACGAGCAGTACTTC. Protein: CASSYQFSSYEQYF.

This rearrangement joins TRBV5-1 to TRBJ2-5; 7 bases match TRBD2. The V gene's germline CDR1 is SGHRS and CDR2 YFSETQ. The CDR3 covers 14 residues. The V gene end was trimmed by 0 bases and the J gene end by 3 bases; junction bases not matched to a gene: 2. In DNA, the CDR3 is TGCGCCAGCAGCTTGGCTAGCGGAGAAGAGACCCAGTACTTC. Its translation is CASSLASGEETQYF.

The rearrangement links TRBV28 to TRBJ1-4; D remains ambiguous. Between the trimmed V and J ends, which lost 7 bases and 0 bases, there was a span of 15 bases. The CDR3 extends over 16 amino acids. Germline CDR1 is MDHEN and CDR2 is SYDVKM. CDR3 loop: CASMRLGFATNEKLFF. DNA for the CDR3: TGTGCCAGCATGAGGTTAGGTTTTGCAACTAATGAAAAACTGTTTTTT. The complete variable domain, with remaining parts taken from reference TRBV28 and TRBJ1-4, reads DVKVTQSSRYLVKRTGEKVFLECVQDMDHENMFWYRQDPGLGLRLIYFSYDVKMKEKGDIPEGYSVSREKKERFSLILESASTNQTSMYLCASMRLGFATNEKLFFGSGTQLSVL.

The chain recombines TRBV28 with TRBJ2-3; D may be TRBD1 (6 bases). Looked up from germline, CDR1 is MDHEN and CDR2 is SYDVKM. The CDR3 contains 18 residues. Trimming stripped 5 bases from V and 0 bases from J, with 21 bases between. The CDR3 nucleotides read TGTGCCAGCAGTGGCGTTCGGGGACAAAGGACTAGCACAGATACGCAGTATTTT. Encoded protein: CASSGVRGQRTSTDTQYF.

The V gene is TRBV10-3, the J gene TRBJ2-4; unclear D gene. There are 16 residues in the CDR3. V gave up 0 bases and J gave up 8 bases, with 17 bases separating them. The V gene's germline CDR1 is ENHRY and CDR2 SYGVKD. As DNA, the CDR3 is TGTGCCATCAGTGAGTCTTTCCCCGGTGTTATGGACATTCAGTACTTC. This gives the protein CAISESFPGVMDIQYF.

J is TRBJ1-2 and V is TRBV2, with TRBD1 as a possible D gene (5 bases). Germline V gene sequence: CDR1 SNHLY, CDR2 FYNNEI. The V gene lost 10 bases and the J gene lost 4 bases, with 13 bases spanning the gap. This CDR3 comprises 12 residues. CDR3 amino acids: CAIAEGRYGYTF. In DNA, the CDR3 is TGTGCCATAGCTGAGGGGCGCTATGGCTACACCTTC.

The CDR3 protein is CASRGLTSGIYEQYF. The CDR3 DNA is TGTGCCAGCAGGGGATTAACTAGCGGGATATACGAGCAGTACTTC. The chain recombines TRBV6-1 with TRBJ2-7, with TRBD2 matching over 10 bases. Germline V gene sequence: CDR1 MNHNS, CDR2 SASEGT. The CDR3 spans 15 residues. The V gene end was trimmed by 6 bases and the J gene end by 4 bases; junction bases not matched to a gene: 9.

The V and J genes are TRBV7-3 and TRBJ2-5, with D maybe TRBD1 (6 bases). V lost 3 bases, J lost 4 bases, and 9 bases lay in between. Germline assignment: CDR1 SGHTA and CDR2 FQGTGA. The CDR3 has 13 residues. CDR3 coding DNA: TGTGCCAGCAGCTTCCTACAGGGAGAGACCCAGTACTTC. This encodes CASSFLQGETQYF. The variable domain in full, with the rest retrieved from reference TRBV7-3 and TRBJ2-5, is GAGVSQTPSNKVTEKGKYVELRCDPISGHTALYWYRQSLGQGPEFLIYFQGTGAADDSGLPNDRFFAVRPEGSVSTLKIQRTERGDSAVYLCASSFLQGETQYFGPGTRLLVL.

The rearrangement joins TRBV10-3 to TRBJ2-7; 9 nucleotides match TRBD2. Germline V lookup: CDR1 ENHRY, CDR2 SYGVKD. This CDR3 contains 14 residues. Germline trimming cut 11 bases from V and 1 base from J; bases unmatched to any gene: 9. The CDR3 DNA reads as TGTGCCGTTACCGGGACTAGCAGTTCCTACGAGCAGTACTTC. It translates to CAVTGTSSSYEQYF.

With respect to this clone: An end of the junction differs from the germline gene, which may be a read error. The CDR3 reads CAGSPVVGRKTYEQYF. Written as DNA, the CDR3 is TGTGCCGGCAGCCCTGTTGTAGGAAGGAAGACCTACGAGCAGTACTTC. The V call is TRBV7-6, the J call TRBJ2-7; D remains ambiguous. The CDR3 spans 16 residues. Germline CDR1 and CDR2: SGHVS and FNYEAQ. The whole variable domain, filled in from reference TRBV7-6 and TRBJ2-7, reads GAGVSQSPRYKVTKRGQDVALRCDPISGHVSLYWYRQALGQGPEFLTYFNYEAQQDKSGLPNDRFSAERPEGSISTLTIQRTEQRDSAMYRCAGSPVVGRKTYEQYFGPGTRLTVT.